The clone carrying this T cell receptor beta chain appeared once. A v3.0 immunoSEQ assay was performed at survey level. Using immunoSEQ multiplex PCR, the repertoire was profiled, and TCRdb retains in-frame clones only, with some absent. The table lists under 30,000 clones, 81% of them singletons. This record belongs to a study of long-term antiretroviral therapy in people with HIV. Study at large: The earliest specimens came about a decade ahead of the 2015 immediate-ART recommendation.

V shed 2 bases and J shed 2 bases, with 10 bases lying between them. The CDR3 totals 15 residues. Germline loops: CDR1 MNHEY, CDR2 SMNVEV (reference sequence). The chain employs TRBV27 and TRBJ1-5; a weak D match, TRBD1 (5 bases). The material sequenced was unsorted PBMCs, taken 4.4 years after starting antiretroviral therapy. This receptor was obtained from a man aged 30 to 39 with HIV. The CDR3 loop is CASSLQGRGNQPQHF. CDR3 nucleotides: TGTGCCAGCAGTTTACAGGGTAGGGGCAATCAGCCCCAGCATTTT.